This T cell receptor (beta chain) is from a study of T cells in Graves' hyperthyroidism and ophthalmopathy. Regions amplified from RNA transcripts were the TCR beta CDR3 regions. First-round RT-PCR of the TCR CDR3 relied on the HTBI primer set. TCRdb reanalysed the multiplex PCR reads using MiXCR and keeps one entry per CDR3 protein. The repertoire holds over 350,000 distinct CDR3 sequences, with roughly 13% as singletons. CDR3 length equals 17 residues. Germline V gene data show CDR1 as SEHNR and CDR2 as FQNEAQ (reference sequence). After removal of 1 base from V and 7 bases from J, the junction contained 10 bases not matched to a gene. General study findings and limits: Blood also showed most of the thyroid clonotypes that were expanded above 0.001. Onset of ophthalmopathy came a median approximately 6.9 months after the model predicted it. From stable hyperthyroidism, ophthalmopathy was separated by a 13 V-J model.

8.5 to 10 ml of fresh peripheral blood supplied the PBMCs. As concerns this clonotype: What it recognizes is unknown.

This sequence originates from a man aged 50 to 60 with Graves' ophthalmopathy. The specimen was blood. The genes are TRBV7-9 and TRBJ2-7; 13 bases are a match to TRBD2. CDR3 sequence: CASSLVSTSGRGGEQYF. In nucleotides, the CDR3 is TGTGCCAGCAGCTTAGTCTCCACTAGCGGGAGGGGAGGTGAGCAGTACTTC.